One sample yielded the 9 T cell receptor beta chains listed below, sequenced in a study of T cell clones after liver transplantation. Clones were read by immunoSEQ multiplex PCR, and TCRdb kept only the in-frame ones, dropping some. Of over 5,000 clones in the sample, approximately 30% are singletons; the top ten hold about 17%. TCRbeta sequences of proliferating CFSE-low MLR cells were labeled alloreactive. These receptors' antigens are unknown. The sequenced material came from CD4+ T cells from cultured PBMCs. The receptors come from a human patient who received a liver transplant. Some T cells may arise from the graft donor.

This clone has only a few counts. The V call is TRBV28, the J call TRBJ1-5, with D maybe TRBD1 (5 bases). Germline V lookup: CDR1 MDHEN, CDR2 SYDVKM. The CDR3 covers 15 residues. Trimming cost V 4 bases and J 2 bases, with 12 bases left between them. The CDR3 loop reads CASSSARDRNQPQHF. CDR3 coding DNA: TGTGCCAGCAGTTCGGCCAGGGATCGCAATCAGCCCCAGCATTTT.

This clone occurred a few times. V and J are TRBV4-3 and TRBJ1-1, with D uncertain. V gave up 6 bases and J gave up 1 base, with 15 bases separating them. The CDR3 covers 15 residues. Germline V lookup: CDR1 LGHNA, CDR2 YSLEER. In DNA form, the CDR3 reads TGCGCCAGCAGAAAGACATACTTGGAGAACACTGAAGCTTTCTTT. Its protein product is CASRKTYLENTEAFF.

V and J are TRBV2 and TRBJ1-5; possibly TRBD1 for D (6 bases). V lost 4 bases to trimming and J lost 4 bases, with 11 bases between them. The CDR3 runs 14 residues. Per the germline V gene, CDR1 is SNHLY and CDR2 is FYNNEI. The CDR3, as DNA: TGTGCCAGCAGTGTGGAGGGGGGAAATCAGCCCCAGCATTTT. It encodes CASSVEGGNQPQHF.

The chain uses TRBV5-4 and TRBJ2-5; TRBD2 matches at 12 bases. The CDR3 sequence is 16 residues long. In germline, CDR1 is SGHNT, CDR2 YYREEE (reference sequence). The trim removed 4 bases at V and 4 bases at J, leaving 8 bases unmatched. The CDR3: CASSPSGGADGETQYF. The CDR3 DNA reads as TGTGCCAGCAGCCCTAGCGGGGGGGCCGATGGAGAGACCCAGTACTTC.

This rearrangement joins TRBV27 to TRBJ2-2, with 8 bases fitting TRBD1. The ends lost 6 bases at V and 7 bases at J; junction bases unmatched: 4. Germline V gene sequence: CDR1 MNHEY, CDR2 SMNVEV (reference sequence). The CDR3 extends over 13 amino acids. CDR3 DNA sequence: TGTGCCAGCAGGGGACAGGAGAACGGGGAGCTGTTTTTT. Amino acids: CASRGQENGELFF.

This clone was seen a few times. The chain is built from TRBV10-3 and TRBJ1-2; D may be TRBD1 (6 bases). The V gene's germline CDR1 is ENHRY and CDR2 SYGVKD. The CDR3 length is 17 residues. Trimming pared 5 bases from V and 4 bases from J, leaving 23 bases between. CDR3: CAISIPGPTGTSYGYTF. Written as DNA, the CDR3 is TGTGCCATCAGTATACCGGGCCCCACTGGGACATCCTATGGCTACACCTTC.

There are a few counts of this clone. The rearrangement links TRBV18 to TRBJ2-3; D is undetermined. CDR1 KGHSH and CDR2 LQKENI come from the germline V gene. Between the trimmed V and J ends, which lost 3 bases and 1 base, there was a span of 11 bases. The CDR3 contains 15 residues. CDR3 protein: CASSPPASGTDTQYF. CDR3 nucleotide sequence: TGTGCCAGCTCACCTCCCGCTAGTGGCACAGATACGCAGTATTTT.

The CDR3 nucleotides read TGTGCCAGCAGCTCGGGACAGAAAGGAAACACCATATATTTT. Encoded protein: CASSSGQKGNTIYF. The chain joins TRBV11-2 to TRBJ1-3, with 7 bases lining up with TRBD1. CDR1 and CDR2 (germline): SGHAT, FQNNGV. The V segment lost 4 bases and the J segment 4 bases; nucleotides outside the gene matches: 4. The CDR3 runs 14 residues.

Sample share makes this clone medium-sized. The V gene is TRBV19, the J gene TRBJ1-1; 7 bases match TRBD1. Germline loops: CDR1 LNHDA, CDR2 SQIVND (reference sequence). Trimming cost V 7 bases and J 10 bases; bases outside gene matches: 15. The CDR3 has 14 amino acids. CDR3 residues: CASKRADPGGRAFF. The CDR3 DNA is TGTGCCAGTAAACGGGCCGACCCAGGGGGGAGAGCTTTCTTT. Drawing the rest from reference TRBV19 and TRBJ1-1, the complete variable domain is DGGITQSPKYLFRKEGQNVTLSCEQNLNHDAMYWYRQDPGQGLRLIYYSQIVNDFQKGDIAEGYSVSREKKESFPLTVTSAQKNPTAFYLCASKRADPGGRAFFGQGTRLTVV.